This T cell receptor (beta chain) is drawn from a study of CD4 T cell repertoires in COVID-19. Worth noting for this clone: Antigen specificity is unknown.

V lost 2 bases, J lost 1 base, and 14 bases lay in between. CDR1 and CDR2 from the germline V gene are SGHAT and FQNNGV. The CDR3 has 16 residues. The assay was immunoSEQ multiplex PCR, and TCRdb's table has in-frame clones only and misses some. The data hold about 75,000 clones, with roughly 80% observed a single time. Study conclusions and caveats: Sharing of several most expanded SARS-CoV-2-reactive clonotypes across memory subsets suggested intraclonal diversification.

The chain joins TRBV11-2 to TRBJ2-5; tentative D call: TRBD2 (5 bases). The TCR originated in a human donor who had COVID-19. Sequences were derived from CD4+ T cells from peripheral blood, sampled after recovery from COVID-19. Written as DNA, the CDR3 is TGTGCCAGCAGCTTAAACCCCGGAGGCGGCCAAGAGACCCAGTACTTC. Protein: CASSLNPGGGQETQYF.